The T cell receptor beta chain described here comes from a study of CD8 T cells in ankylosing spondylitis. Study results and caveats: Several highly homologous variants formed a TCR beta motif that appeared characteristic of ankylosing spondylitis blood.

After removal of 0 bases from V and 4 bases from J, the junction contained 7 bases not matched to a gene. The V gene's germline CDR1 is GTSNPN and CDR2 SVGIG (reference sequence). The CDR3 loop spans 16 amino acids. This clonotype has just a few counts. Its antigen is not known. TCRdb recomputed calls from the 5' RACE reads with MiXCR, one row per CDR3 protein. This sample has 150,000 to 200,000 distinct CDR3 sequences; around a tenth occur once, and the top ten carry about 14%. The source material was blood, either unsorted or a sorted T cell fraction (not recorded which). The sequence was obtained from a female donor with ankylosing spondylitis or in good health (not recorded which). J is TRBJ2-3 and V is TRBV30, with TRBD2 matching 10 bases. This CDR3 reads CAWSVESGRAPDTQYF. The DNA for the CDR3 is TGTGCCTGGAGTGTAGAGAGCGGGAGGGCCCCAGATACGCAGTATTTT.